The rows below give T cell receptor beta chains drawn from one sample of a study of a mutant IDH1 vaccine in newly diagnosed glioma. Generated by immunoSEQ multiplex PCR, the TCRdb table keeps only in-frame clones and is missing some. Found here are tens of thousands of clones, 80% of them singletons; the top ten hold 6.2%. Antigens for these TCRs are unknown. Sequences were derived from PBMCs, sampled from a glioma patient whose treatment included an IDH1 peptide vaccine. Receptor source: a man aged 40-50 years with glioma. Each CDR3 is given with its conserved first and last residue. A D gene is named only where the DNA matches it firmly. The size of a clone is reported for some rows only, either as once, few or many, or as a class for expanded clones.

cdr3_nt	cdr3_aa	d_call	v_call	j_call	clone_size	cdr3_length
TGCGCCAGCAGCCAGGACAGGGACACTGAAGCTTTCTTT	CASSQDRDTEAFF	TRBD1	TRBV5-1	TRBJ1-1	NA	13
TGTGCCAGCAGCCAAGACCTCGGTCGCGGGGCTTTCTTT	CASSQDLGRGAFF	NA	TRBV4-2	TRBJ1-1	few	13
TGCGCCAGCAGCTTGGTACCGGCTCCAACTAATGAAAAACTGTTTTTT	CASSLVPAPTNEKLFF	NA	TRBV5-1	TRBJ1-4	NA	16
TGTGCCAGCAGAGCGAGGGGGTCTTGGTACGAGCAGTACTTC	CASRARGSWYEQYF	NA	TRBV6-1	TRBJ2-7	NA	14
TGTGCCAGCAGCTTTCTGGGGACGGATTATTCTGGAAACACCATATATTTT	CASSFLGTDYSGNTIYF	NA	TRBV5-4	TRBJ1-3	NA	17
TGTGCCAGCAGCTTAGGTCCCGTCGGGAACACCGGGGAGCTGTTTTTT	CASSLGPVGNTGELFF	NA	TRBV7-2	TRBJ2-2	NA	16
TGTGCCAGCAGTTTATCGTTGGACAGCTCCTACGAGCAGTACTTC	CASSLSLDSSYEQYF	NA	TRBV27	TRBJ2-7	NA	15
TGTGCCAGCAGCCTCAAACAGGGGACCCCCTATGGCTACACCTTC	CASSLKQGTPYGYTF	TRBD1	TRBV2	TRBJ1-2	NA	15
TGCAGCGTTGAAGGTAGGGCTTACGAGCAGTACTTC	CSVEGRAYEQYF	NA	TRBV29-1	TRBJ2-7	once	12
TGTGCCAGCACCCCCACCGGGCCCCAGTACTTC	CASTPTGPQYF	NA	TRBV7-6	TRBJ2-5	NA	11
TGTGCCAGTAGCATATACGGGACAGTTATGAACACTGAAGCTTTCTTT	CASSIYGTVMNTEAFF	TRBD1	TRBV19	TRBJ1-1	NA	16
TGTGCCAGCAGCTCGGTAGACACCATATATTTT	CASSSVDTIYF	NA	TRBV5-6	TRBJ1-3	NA	11
TGTGCCAGCAGCTTTCATGGAGGGGAGACCCAGTACTTC	CASSFHGGETQYF	NA	TRBV7-9	TRBJ2-5	NA	13
TGTGCCAGCACCCGACAGGTTTCCGGGGCCAACGTCCTGACTTTC	CASTRQVSGANVLTF	NA	TRBV6-6	TRBJ2-6	NA	15
TGCACCAGCAGCCCACTGGACAACCAAGAGACCCAGTACTTC	CTSSPLDNQETQYF	NA	TRBV1	TRBJ2-5	NA	14
TGTGCCAGCAGCTTAGGAGTGAAGGAGACCCAGTACTTC	CASSLGVKETQYF	NA	TRBV7-7	TRBJ2-5	NA	13
TGTGCCAGCATAGGTATTGCGGGGGTGAGGGAGACCCAGTACTTC	CASIGIAGVRETQYF	TRBD2	TRBV2	TRBJ2-5	NA	15
TGCAGCGTTGCGGAAATCAACACCTATGGCAGAGTTGGCTACACCTTC	CSVAEINTYGRVGYTF	NA	TRBV29-1	TRBJ1-2	NA	16
TGCGCCAGCAGCCACGTAGGTGGGGGAACTGAAGCTTTCTTT	CASSHVGGGTEAFF	NA	TRBV4-1	TRBJ1-1	NA	14
TGTGCCAGCACCCCGGGGACCTACGAGCAGTACTTC	CASTPGTYEQYF	NA	TRBV2	TRBJ2-7	NA	12
TGTGCCAGCAGCCCACCCGACTCGGTGTCGAACACCGGGGAGCTGTTTTTT	CASSPPDSVSNTGELFF	NA	TRBV7-6	TRBJ2-2	few	17
TGTGCCAGCAGCTTGGGGGCGGCAGCCGGGTCGGCAGCTTTCTTT	CASSLGAAAGSAAFF	NA	TRBV5-5	TRBJ1-1	NA	15
TGCGCCAGCAGCCAAGATGAGGGGACAGGAGGCTATGGCTACACCTTC	CASSQDEGTGGYGYTF	TRBD1	TRBV4-1	TRBJ1-2	NA	16
TGTGCCAGCACGAGCACAGATACGCAGTATTTT	CASTSTDTQYF	NA	TRBV7-9	TRBJ2-3	NA	11
TGTGCCAGCAGCCAAGATGGGGGGTACACAGATACGCAGTATTTT	CASSQDGGYTDTQYF	NA	TRBV4-2	TRBJ2-3	NA	15
TGTGCCAGCAGCTGGCTGGAGAACACCGGGGAGCTGTTTTTT	CASSWLENTGELFF	NA	TRBV5-5	TRBJ2-2	NA	14
TGTGCTAGTGCCGGGGGCTGGGACACTGAAGCTTTCTTT	CASAGGWDTEAFF	NA	TRBV12-5	TRBJ1-1	NA	13
TGCGCCAGCAGCCCAGGGCCTAATGAAAAACTGTTTTTT	CASSPGPNEKLFF	NA	TRBV5-1	TRBJ1-4	NA	13
TGTGCCTGGGTGCCGGCCTTGGGCGCACCCCTCCACTTT	CAWVPALGAPLHF	NA	TRBV30	TRBJ1-6	NA	13
TGTGCCACCAGCGTGACGACGAGCTCCTACGAGCAGTACTTC	CATSVTTSSYEQYF	NA	TRBV15	TRBJ2-7	once	14
TGTGCCATCAGCTCAACCGTTAGGACAGTAAGTAATTCACCCCTCCACTTT	CAISSTVRTVSNSPLHF	NA	TRBV10-3	TRBJ1-6	few	17
TGTGCCAGTAGTAAGGGGAACACTGAAGCTTTCTTT	CASSKGNTEAFF	NA	TRBV19	TRBJ1-1	NA	12
TGTGCCAGCAGCTTTGCAGGGGATGGCCTTTATGGCTACACCTTC	CASSFAGDGLYGYTF	NA	TRBV7-9	TRBJ1-2	NA	15
TGTGCCATCAGTGAACCGGGACAGGTCGTTGGAGGCTACACCTTC	CAISEPGQVVGGYTF	TRBD1	TRBV10-3	TRBJ1-2	NA	15
TGTGCCAGCTCACCACCGCGGTCGAGCTCTGGAAACACCATATATTTT	CASSPPRSSSGNTIYF	NA	TRBV18	TRBJ1-3	NA	16
TGTGCCAGCAGTGTGGGGGGGGAGACCCAGTACTTC	CASSVGGETQYF	TRBD2	TRBV2	TRBJ2-5	few	12
TGTGCCAGCAGTTACGGGGGTGCCCGCGGGACTAGCGGGGCACAGTTCTTC	CASSYGGARGTSGAQFF	TRBD2	TRBV5-4	TRBJ2-1	NA	17
TGTGCCAGCAGCCTAGTGGTCTCAGATACGCAGTATTTT	CASSLVVSDTQYF	NA	TRBV6-5	TRBJ2-3	NA	13
TGTGCCAGCAGTCCACAGGGAGGGAGATACGAGCAGTACTTC	CASSPQGGRYEQYF	NA	TRBV6-5	TRBJ2-7	NA	14
TGTGCCAGCAGCTTATCGAACGGGGAGACCCAGTACTTC	CASSLSNGETQYF	NA	TRBV7-7	TRBJ2-5	NA	13
TGTGCCATCAGTGTGACGGGGCGGTATGGCTACACCTTC	CAISVTGRYGYTF	NA	TRBV10-3	TRBJ1-2	NA	13
TGTGCCAGCAGTTTAGTCGCCAGCCGAGAGCAGTACTTC	CASSLVASREQYF	NA	TRBV27	TRBJ2-7	NA	13
TGTGCCAGCAGTTACTCGAGCAGGGCTGAAGCTTTCTTT	CASSYSSRAEAFF	NA	TRBV6-5	TRBJ1-1	NA	13
TGTGCCAGCGGCTTAAGACAGAGCAATCAGCCCCAGCATTTT	CASGLRQSNQPQHF	NA	TRBV6-4	TRBJ1-5	NA	14
TGTGCCAGCAGCTTAGGGGTACGGGACACGGGCACAGATACGCAGTATTTT	CASSLGVRDTGTDTQYF	NA	TRBV7-9	TRBJ2-3	NA	17
TGTGCCAGCTCACCGGCGGGATCCTCTGGAAACACCATATATTTT	CASSPAGSSGNTIYF	NA	TRBV18	TRBJ1-3	NA	15
TGTGCCAGCAGCCAAATAGGCAGGGTGGGGGATCAGCCCCAGCATTTT	CASSQIGRVGDQPQHF	NA	TRBV4-2	TRBJ1-5	medium-sized	16
TGCGCCAGCAGCTACATTGGGACTAGCCCCGGGGTGCGAAATGAGCAGTTCTTC	CASSYIGTSPGVRNEQFF	TRBD2	TRBV4-1	TRBJ2-1	NA	18
TGTGCCAGCAGTGAACGGGCGTTCGAGCAGTACTTC	CASSERAFEQYF	NA	TRBV2	TRBJ2-7	NA	12
TGTGCCAGCAGCTCAGGGGGTAGCAATCAGCCCCAGCATTTT	CASSSGGSNQPQHF	TRBD1	TRBV5-4	TRBJ1-5	NA	14
TGTGCCAGCAGCCATACAGAGCGGGGTTCGGTGCAGTACTTC	CASSHTERGSVQYF	TRBD2	TRBV7-2	TRBJ2-7	NA	14
TGTGCCAGTACCATGGGGGGTCTATTGGGGAACACTGAAGCTTTCTTT	CASTMGGLLGNTEAFF	NA	TRBV19	TRBJ1-1	once	16